The rows below give T cell receptor beta chains drawn from one sample of a study of OX40 agonist ivuxolimab in advanced cancers. Sequencing used immunoSEQ multiplex PCR; TCRdb keeps in-frame clones, though not all of them. Of approximately 84,000 clones listed, around 86% are singletons. The source material was CD4+ or CD8+ T cells sorted from blood, sampled in a trial of the OX40 agonist ivuxolimab. The receptors here all came from an adult with an advanced solid tumor such as melanoma, head and neck, liver or kidney cancer. CDR3s leave out the opening cysteine and the closing phenylalanine or tryptophan. Rows give clone size only sometimes, using once, few, many, or a class for an expanded clone.

clone_size j_call v_call cdr3_aa
NA TRBJ1-1 TRBV11-2 ASSPLGAGTNTEAF
NA TRBJ1-4 TRBV7-9 ASSAGQDNEKLF
NA TRBJ1-2 TRBV6-6 ASSPPVNYGYT
NA TRBJ2-7 TRBV21-1 ATSIEGTAYEQY
once TRBJ2-1 TRBV7-9 ASSLGLAGAVEQF
NA TRBJ2-7 TRBV19 ASSIGSYEQY
NA NA TRBV11-2 ASSPVFGTVGTEQY
NA TRBJ2-6 TRBV10-3 AISGQRGSGANVLT
NA TRBJ1-3 TRBV9 ASSVGGTGSGNTIY
NA TRBJ2-1 TRBV30 AWSVPTSGGSYNEQF
NA TRBJ1-1 TRBV28 ATLTGYTEAF
NA TRBJ2-1 TRBV2 ASSEDLAQTYNEQF
few TRBJ2-2 TRBV5-1 ASSSRLNTGELF
NA TRBJ2-5 TRBV5-1 ASSLIAGVQETQY
NA TRBJ2-7 TRBV29-1 SVGRDSGSEQY
NA TRBJ1-2 TRBV5-6 ASSLSSYGYT
NA TRBJ1-6 TRBV5-1 ASSPGGRDSPLH
once TRBJ2-5 TRBV29-1 SVEGYRDTQETQY
NA TRBJ2-7 TRBV30 AWSPGTVTYEQY
NA TRBJ2-2 TRBV5-6 ASSPLSGQGPGELF
once TRBJ1-1 TRBV7-9 ANRREGNTEAF
NA TRBJ1-1 TRBV5-1 ASSAAGLGMTTEAF
NA TRBJ1-2 TRBV2 ASSLGGAGYGYT
NA TRBJ1-5 TRBV28 ATARRGMDSNQPQH
NA TRBJ1-3 TRBV28 ASSPPFSAVDGNTIY
NA TRBJ1-3 TRBV4-2 ASSPLPGPGNTIY
NA TRBJ1-2 TRBV15 ATSRDGGDYGYT
NA TRBJ1-1 TRBV28 ASSPLDRGDTEAF
few TRBJ2-3 TRBV10-3 ALGGSTDTQY
few TRBJ2-5 TRBV27 ASSLSGTGGTQY